This T cell receptor (beta chain) was sequenced during a study of CD8 T cells in Susac syndrome (dated by TCRdb to about 2019). For the wider study: The study used repertoire sequencing to test whether antigen drove CD8+ T cell activation and differentiation in Susac syndrome. The paper's findings and limits, for the study overall: The study acknowledged that relatively few individuals were included in the TCR sequencing and HLA analysis.

RNA was extracted using the RNeasy kit, and roughly 0.5 to 1 ug of the RNA was reverse transcribed with random hexamers. The immunoSEQ multiplex PCR assay, covering 54 Vbeta and 13 Jbeta segments, was used to amplify TCR beta CDR3 regions. PCR amplification bias was corrected by using a synthetic template baseline for primer optimization and computational correction. Per the source publication's procedure: Only productive sequences were kept, with reads annotated to V, D and J genes according to IMGT and analyzed in immunoSEQ Analyzer. To calculate clonality, Shannon entropy was normalized by log2 of the number of productive unique sequences and then subtracted from one. For each patient and control, public and private clones were evaluated within the 100 most prevalent clones. Clones were defined as Susac-specific when absent from the healthy and MS cohorts, from about a thousand published viral clones and from other ImmuneACCESS disease sequences. TCRdb trimmed public reads at Q25 via fastp, called clones via MiXCR and kept in-frame beta chains. Every distinct CDR3 protein forms one entry, paired with its most common genes and DNA. It is TCRdb's table, rather than the study itself, that gives the V and J calls and clone size. Across this sample there are some 180,000 distinct CDR3 sequences, with about 95% seen only once. The top ten constitute less than 0.12% of the sample.

The sample holds one count of this clonotype. Its cognate antigen has yet to be identified. No per-base quality is available; no much larger clone lies one base away. One read amounts to weak evidence. Peripheral blood CD8+ and CD4+ T cells from healthy donors, Susac syndrome patients and multiple sclerosis patients were profiled by high-throughput TCR beta sequencing. Healthy donors were included as age- and sex-matched controls. Bulk CD8+ and CD4+ T cells were purified magnetically by negative isolation, whereas CD8+ TEMRA cells were enriched by FACS. Blood was drawn into EDTA tubes, processed within 24 hours, and PBMCs were isolated by density gradient centrifugation. PBMCs intended for TCR sequencing were frozen in liquid nitrogen and were later thawed in a 37 degrees C water bath. A purity of at least 90% was achieved for sorted or isolated CD4+, CD8+ and CD8+ TEMRA cells. The CDR3 runs 13 residues from the cysteine to the phenylalanine. This entry keeps only the CDR3 DNA: 39 bases, framed from base 1. CDR1 and CDR2 were assigned from the germline V gene (reference sequence) as DFQATT and SNEGSKA. V and J are trimmed by 2 bases and 13 bases, and the gene matches miss 10 bases of the junction.

The source material was CD4+ T cells from PBMCs. Here the chain combines TRBV20-1 and TRBJ2-1; 8 bases in between match TRBD1. The sequence was collected from a human donor in good health. The nucleotide sequence reads TGCAGTGCTAGACGGACAGGGTTCCCTACTCAGTTCTTC. The translation is CSARRTGFPTQFF.